Listed below are T cell receptor beta chains from one sample, sequenced in a study of T cell repertoires in cytomegalovirus infection. TCRdb independently ran MiXCR on the reads; one entry per CDR3 protein. The sample yields just under 500,000 distinct CDR3 sequences, 25% to 35% seen once. These receptors have no known antigen. The sample in question was cultured PBMCs, obtained from culture after CMV antigen stimulation. Receptor source: a human donor in good health (CMV status not recorded). Some clones in this sample may be carry-over from other donors' samples. Each CDR3 is given with its conserved first and last residue. A D gene is named only where the DNA matches it firmly. Clone size is stated in some rows and not others, as once, few, many or a class when expanded.

>TRBJ2-5|TRBV24-1|NA|TRBD1
CATITGGKETQYF
TGTGCCACCATAACAGGGGGCAAGGAGACCCAGTACTTC
>TRBJ2-5|TRBV28|many|NA
CASSSLASQYF
TGTGCCAGCAGTTCGCTAGCGAGCCAGTACTTC
>TRBJ2-1|TRBV6-1|many|TRBD2
CASSGLAGLNEQFF
TGTGCCAGCAGTGGACTAGCGGGACTCAATGAGCAGTTCTTC
>TRBJ1-5|TRBV19|once|NA
CASSMGTGSNQPQHF
TGTGCCAGTAGTATGGGAACAGGGAGCAATCAGCCCCAGCATTTT
>TRBJ2-7|TRBV19|NA|TRBD1
CASSNHKTGDYEQYF
TGTGCCAGTAGCAACCATAAAACAGGGGACTACGAGCAGTACTTC
>TRBJ2-3|TRBV2|NA|NA
CASNPEDTQYF
TGTGCCAGCAACCCCGAAGATACGCAGTATTTT
>TRBJ2-1|TRBV6-2/TRBV6-3|NA|NA
CASSFPGEQFF
TGTGCCAGCAGCTTCCCGGGTGAGCAGTTCTTC
>TRBJ1-2|TRBV4-3|NA|TRBD1
CASSRSAGSRGQGYTF
TGCGCCAGCAGCCGCTCGGCGGGGTCCAGGGGGCAAGGCTACACCTTC
>TRBJ1-3|TRBV5-1|NA|TRBD1
CASGTGTGVAGNTIYF
TGCGCCAGCGGAACCGGGACAGGGGTAGCTGGAAACACCATATATTTT
>TRBJ2-5|TRBV6-5|NA|NA
CASRLYRRETQYF
TGTGCCAGCAGGCTATATAGGAGAGAGACCCAGTACTTC
>TRBJ2-3|TRBV7-6|many|TRBD2
CASSTSGMSTDTQYF
TGTGCCAGCAGCACGAGCGGGATGTCGACAGATACGCAGTATTTT
>TRBJ1-2|TRBV28|once|NA
CASSGGGAKRKDGYTF
TGTGCCAGCAGTGGGGGAGGGGCCAAGAGGAAAGATGGCTACACCTTC
>TRBJ2-7|TRBV28|NA|TRBD1
CASSPQTGGRYEQYF
TGTGCCAGCAGTCCGCAGACAGGGGGACGATACGAGCAGTACTTC
>TRBJ2-4|TRBV6-2/TRBV6-3|NA|NA
CASSVQNIQYF
TGTGCCAGCAGTGTGCAAAACATTCAGTACTTC
>TRBJ2-5|TRBV7-9|many|TRBD2
CASSFPKAGRGETQYF
TGTGCCAGCAGCTTTCCAAAAGCGGGAAGAGGAGAGACCCAGTACTTC
>TRBJ1-1|TRBV7-9|many|TRBD1
CASSLGQGDTEAFF
TGTGCCAGCAGCTTGGGACAGGGAGACACTGAAGCTTTCTTT
>TRBJ1-3|TRBV7-2|NA|NA
CASSLVPSGEGHTIYF
TGTGCCAGCAGCTTAGTCCCGTCAGGGGAAGGACACACCATATATTTT
>TRBJ2-3|TRBV4-3|NA|NA
CASSQGFTQYF
TGCGCCAGCAGCCAGGGGTTTACGCAGTATTTT
>TRBJ2-2|TRBV18|NA|NA
CASSPRQGDVTGELFF
TGTGCCAGCTCACCGCGGCAGGGCGATGTCACCGGGGAGCTGTTTTTT
>TRBJ2-2|TRBV2|few|NA
CASSFKNTGELFF
TGTGCCAGCAGCTTTAAAAACACCGGGGAGCTGTTTTTT
>TRBJ1-1|TRBV12-3/TRBV12-4|NA|NA
CASSLAPGLEVTEAFF
TGTGCCAGCAGTTTGGCGCCAGGGCTCGAGGTAACTGAAGCTTTCTTT
>TRBJ2-1|TRBV2|once|TRBD2
CASDDELAGVAYNEQFF
TGTGCCAGCGATGACGAGTTAGCGGGAGTTGCTTACAATGAGCAGTTCTTC
>TRBJ1-5|TRBV27|NA|TRBD1
CASRGQGGNQPQHF
TGTGCCAGCAGGGGACAGGGTGGGAATCAGCCCCAGCATTTT
>TRBJ2-3|TRBV28|NA|NA
CASSFPTSTDTQYF
TGTGCCAGCAGTTTTCCCACTAGCACAGATACGCAGTATTTT
>TRBJ2-3|TRBV7-8|many|TRBD1
CASRRVRDRAISMQYF
TGTGCCAGCAGACGGGTCAGGGACAGGGCAATTTCTATGCAGTATTTT
>TRBJ1-2|TRBV19|few|NA
CASNSANYGYTF
TGTGCCAGTAATTCGGCTAACTATGGCTACACCTTC